This T cell receptor beta chain originates from a study of radiation and T cells in renal cell carcinoma. Data came from immunoSEQ multiplex PCR; TCRdb stores just in-frame clones and leaves some out. The sample includes about 86,000 clones, around four fifths of them seen just once. CDR3 length: 15 amino acids. CDR1 and CDR2 from the germline V gene are MGHDK and SYGVNS. Trimming pared 5 bases from V and 0 bases from J, leaving 13 bases between. Time point reported: blood 4 weeks post-SBRT, at nephrectomy. As to treatment: 15 Gy SBRT to primary tumor, nephrectomy 4 weeks later. Nephrectomy followed 15 Gy stereotactic body radiation by 4 weeks. Serial blood draws occurred at baseline and 2 and 4 weeks post-SBRT.

The source is a man aged 50 or older with renal cell carcinoma. The specimen comprised blood, sampled from a patient whose treatment included radiotherapy and nephrectomy. This sequence joins TRBV25-1 and TRBJ2-5, with D maybe TRBD2 (5 bases). In DNA form, the CDR3 reads TGTGCCAGCAGTCGTGACTACGGATACCAAGAGACCCAGTACTTC. It specifies CASSRDYGYQETQYF.